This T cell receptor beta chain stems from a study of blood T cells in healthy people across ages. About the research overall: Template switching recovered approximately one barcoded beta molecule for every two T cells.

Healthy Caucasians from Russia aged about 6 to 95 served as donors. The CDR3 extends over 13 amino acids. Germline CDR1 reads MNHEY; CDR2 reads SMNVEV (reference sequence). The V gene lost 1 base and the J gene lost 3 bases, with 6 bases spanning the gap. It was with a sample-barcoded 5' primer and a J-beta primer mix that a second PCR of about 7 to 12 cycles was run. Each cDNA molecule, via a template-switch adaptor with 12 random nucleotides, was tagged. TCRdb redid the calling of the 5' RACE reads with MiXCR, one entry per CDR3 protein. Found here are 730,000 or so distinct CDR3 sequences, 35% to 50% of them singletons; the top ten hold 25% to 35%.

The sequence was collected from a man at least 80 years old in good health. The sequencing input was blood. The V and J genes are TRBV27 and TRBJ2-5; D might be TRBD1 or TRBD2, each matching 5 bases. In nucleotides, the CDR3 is TGTGCCAGCAGTTTATGGGGGAAAGAGACCCAGTACTTC. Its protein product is CASSLWGKETQYF.